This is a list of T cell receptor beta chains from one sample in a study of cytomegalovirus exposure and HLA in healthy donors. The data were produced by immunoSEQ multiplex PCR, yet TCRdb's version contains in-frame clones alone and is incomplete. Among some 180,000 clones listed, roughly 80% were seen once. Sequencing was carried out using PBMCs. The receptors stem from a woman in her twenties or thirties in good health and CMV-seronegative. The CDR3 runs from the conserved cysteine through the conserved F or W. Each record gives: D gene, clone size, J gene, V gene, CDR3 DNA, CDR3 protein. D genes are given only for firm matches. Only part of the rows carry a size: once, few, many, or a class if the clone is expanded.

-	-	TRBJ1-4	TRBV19	TGTGCCAGTAGTATGGAACAGAAACTGTTTTTT	CASSMEQKLFF
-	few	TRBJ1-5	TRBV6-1	TGTGCCAGCAGTGTAGGCAATCAGCCCCAGCATTTT	CASSVGNQPQHF
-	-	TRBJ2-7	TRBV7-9	TGTTCCAGCAGCCTTACAGTTTACGAGCAGTACTTC	CSSSLTVYEQYF
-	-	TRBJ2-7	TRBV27	TGTGCCAGCAGTTTAGGGACTCTGGGATCCGAGCAGTACTTC	CASSLGTLGSEQYF
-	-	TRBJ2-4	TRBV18	TGTGCCAGCTCACCACCGGGTGCGGGTATAGCCAAAAACATTCAGTACTTC	CASSPPGAGIAKNIQYF
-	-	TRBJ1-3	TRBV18	TGTGCCAGCTCACCGGAGAGGACTGGAAACACCATATATTTT	CASSPERTGNTIYF
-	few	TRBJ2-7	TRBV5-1	TGCGCCAGTGGGCCGGGACTTCCCTACGAGCAGTACTTC	CASGPGLPYEQYF
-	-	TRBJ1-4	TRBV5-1	TGCGCCAGCAGCTTGGCCGCCCTCGGTGAAAAACTGTTTTTT	CASSLAALGEKLFF
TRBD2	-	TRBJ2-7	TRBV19	TGTGCCAGTAGTATAGGAGGTAGCGGGAGACCCTACGAGCAGTACTTC	CASSIGGSGRPYEQYF
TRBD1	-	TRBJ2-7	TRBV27	TGTGCCAGCAGTTTTACGCAGGGGGCTTTCTACGAGCAGTACTTC	CASSFTQGAFYEQYF
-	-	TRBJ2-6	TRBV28	TGTGCCAGCAGTTTGTTTGAAATTGGAGTCTCTGGGGCCAACGTCCTGACTTTC	CASSLFEIGVSGANVLTF
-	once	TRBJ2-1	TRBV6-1	TGTGCCAGCAGCCGGAAGAGGGGGGGGAAGGAGCAGTTCTTC	CASSRKRGGKEQFF
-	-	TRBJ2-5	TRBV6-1	TGTGCCAGCACCGTAACGGGGTCGTTGACCCAGTACTTC	CASTVTGSLTQYF
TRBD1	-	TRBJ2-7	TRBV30	TGTGCCTGGAGGGGCGGGACAGGGATTCACGAGCAGTACTTC	CAWRGGTGIHEQYF
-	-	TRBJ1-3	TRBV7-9	TGTGCCAGCAGCTTATCCGTGGGAAACACCATATATTTT	CASSLSVGNTIYF
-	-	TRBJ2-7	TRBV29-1	TGCAGCGTTGGGACGGGTCCAGGGTCCTACGAGCAGTACTTC	CSVGTGPGSYEQYF
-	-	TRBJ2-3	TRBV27	TGTGCCAGCAGTTTAGTTCAGGGGTGGGGAGATACGCAGTATTTT	CASSLVQGWGDTQYF
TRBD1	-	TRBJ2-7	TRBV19	TGTGCCAGTAGTATCCTTCGCGGGACAGGTACCCACCACGAGCAGTACTTC	CASSILRGTGTHHEQYF
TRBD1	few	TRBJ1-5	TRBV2	TGTGCCAGCAGCTTCGGACAGGGCAGCAATCAGCCCCAGCATTTT	CASSFGQGSNQPQHF
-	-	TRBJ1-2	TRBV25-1	TGTGCCAGCGGAGGGGGGGCCCGTGGCTACACCTTC	CASGGGARGYTF
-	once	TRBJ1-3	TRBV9	TGTGCCAGCAGCGTAGGATCGGGGGGCGCCTCTGGAAACACCATATATTTT	CASSVGSGGASGNTIYF
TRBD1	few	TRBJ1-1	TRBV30	TGTGCCTGGAGAATTACGGAGACAGGGGGCACTGAAGCTTTCTTT	CAWRITETGGTEAFF
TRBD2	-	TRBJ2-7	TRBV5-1	TGCGCCAGCAGCTTGGGGGCTAGCGGAGGGATCAACGAGCAGTACTTC	CASSLGASGGINEQYF
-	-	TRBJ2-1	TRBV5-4	TGTGCCAGCAGCTTGGGTCCTAGCTCCTACAATGAGCAGTTCTTC	CASSLGPSSYNEQFF
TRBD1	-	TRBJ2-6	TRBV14	TGTGCCAGCAGCCGGGACAGTAATCCCTCTGGGGCCAACGTCCTGACTTTC	CASSRDSNPSGANVLTF
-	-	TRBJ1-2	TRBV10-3	TGTGCCATCAGTGCGGACACATATAACTATGGCTACACCTTC	CAISADTYNYGYTF
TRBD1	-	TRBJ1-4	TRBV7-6	TGTGCCAGCAGCTCCGGGACAGGGTCGGGAAAACTGTTTTTT	CASSSGTGSGKLFF
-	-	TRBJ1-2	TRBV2	TGTGCCAGCAGGGGGCCCCCAGTGTATGGCTACACCTTC	CASRGPPVYGYTF
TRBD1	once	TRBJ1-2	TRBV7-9	TGTGCCACCCCAATAGACAGGGTTTCCAACTATGGCTACACCTTC	CATPIDRVSNYGYTF
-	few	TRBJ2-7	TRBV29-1	TGCAGCGTGGGACGACAGGGAGGCCACGAGCAGTACTTC	CSVGRQGGHEQYF
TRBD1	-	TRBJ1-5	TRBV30	TGTGCCTGGAGTGGAGGGGGCGGTCAGCCCCAGCATTTT	CAWSGGGGQPQHF
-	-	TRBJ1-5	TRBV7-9	TGTGCCAGCAGCTTTGGAGGGCTCAATCAGCCCCAGCATTTT	CASSFGGLNQPQHF
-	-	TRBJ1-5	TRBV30	TGTGCCTGGAGTGAGGACAGAGATCAGCCCCAGCATTTT	CAWSEDRDQPQHF
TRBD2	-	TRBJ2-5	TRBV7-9	TGTGCCAGCAGCTTAGGACTAGCGGGGCCCCGAGAGACCCAGTACTTC	CASSLGLAGPRETQYF
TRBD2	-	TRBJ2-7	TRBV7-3	TGTGCCAGCAGCCCGACCCCGGGACTAGTTAACGAGCAGTACTTC	CASSPTPGLVNEQYF
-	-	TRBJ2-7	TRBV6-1	TGTGCCAGCAGTGTTGTATTACTCGAGCAGTACTTC	CASSVVLLEQYF
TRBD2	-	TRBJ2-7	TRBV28	TGTGCCAGCTCCCCCACCGGGACTAGTTCCTACGAGCAGTACTTC	CASSPTGTSSYEQYF
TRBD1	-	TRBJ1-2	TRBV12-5	TGTGCTAGTGGTTGGGGACAGGGTTATGGCTACACCTTC	CASGWGQGYGYTF
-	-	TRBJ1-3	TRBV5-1	TGCGCCAGCAGCTTGGTGGGGAGCTCTGGAAACACCATATATTTT	CASSLVGSSGNTIYF